The 27 T cell receptor beta chains in this list originate from one sample, sequenced in a study of blood T cell repertoires in COVID-19. The assay was immunoSEQ multiplex PCR, and TCRdb's table has in-frame clones only and misses some. In the table there are approximately 280,000 clones, roughly 90% of which are singletons. Source material: peripheral blood. The receptors come from a man between 18 and 29 years old with active or convalescent COVID-19.

The V call is TRBV9, the J call TRBJ1-5; D gene uncertain. The CDR3 extends over 15 amino acids. Trimming cost V 4 bases and J 2 bases, with 13 bases left between them. Germline V gene sequence: CDR1 SGDLS, CDR2 YYNGEE. CDR3 amino acids: CASSRLGGGNQPQHF. In DNA form, the CDR3 reads TGTGCCAGCAGCCGCCTGGGCGGGGGCAATCAGCCCCAGCATTTT.

CDR3 sequence (DNA): TGCGCCAGCAGGGCGGACAGACTCAACACTGAAGCTTTCTTT. Translating it yields CASRADRLNTEAFF. This chain uses TRBV5-1 with TRBJ1-1; TRBD1 might be the D (6 bases). The V end was cut by 5 bases, the J end by 2 bases, with 13 bases between. Germline lookup yields CDR1 SGHRS and CDR2 YFSETQ. This CDR3 region has 14 residues. Full variable domain (rest looked up from reference TRBV5-1 and TRBJ1-1): KAGVTQTPRYLIKTRGQQVTLSCSPISGHRSVSWYQQTPGQGLQFLFEYFSETQRNKGNFPGRFSGRQFSNSRSEMNVSTLELGDSALYLCASRADRLNTEAFFGQGTRLTVV.

The rearrangement uses TRBV6-5 and TRBJ1-6; 7 bases line up with TRBD1. The V gene end was trimmed by 3 bases and the J gene end by 2 bases; junction bases not matched to a gene: 4. The CDR3 consists of 16 residues. Per the germline V gene, CDR1 is MNHEY and CDR2 is SVGAGI. DNA of the CDR3: TGTGCCAGCAGTTATGCCCAGGGGGCCTATAATTCACCCCTCCACTTT. This sequence encodes CASSYAQGAYNSPLHF.

V gene TRBV2 combines with J gene TRBJ2-1; no definite D call. In germline, CDR1 is SNHLY, CDR2 FYNNEI. Trimming shortened V by 7 bases and J by 4 bases, and 20 bases separated the two germline ends. CDR3 size: 16 residues. The CDR3: CASTESAVVLYNEQFF. The CDR3 coding sequence is TGTGCCAGCACCGAATCGGCGGTTGTCCTATACAATGAGCAGTTCTTC. Supplemented by reference TRBV2 and TRBJ2-1, the full variable domain reads EPEVTQTPSHQVTQMGQEVILRCVPISNHLYFYWYRQILGQKVEFLVSFYNNEISEKSEIFDDQFSVERPDGSNFTLKIRSTKLEDSAMYFCASTESAVVLYNEQFFGPGTRLTVL.

This clone was observed a handful of times. The chain joins TRBV18 to TRBJ1-5; a possible D gene is TRBD1 (6 bases). CDR3 length: 14 residues. Germline lookup yields CDR1 KGHSH and CDR2 LQKENI. The V end was cut by 6 bases, the J end by 9 bases, with 18 bases between. CDR3 in amino acids: CASSQTGSERPQHF. The CDR3 nucleotides are TGTGCCAGCTCGCAGACAGGTAGCGAACGGCCCCAGCATTTT.

V gene TRBV6-5 combines with J gene TRBJ2-7, with D tentatively TRBD2 (5 bases). Deletions cut 10 bases from V and 2 bases from J, with 15 bases between. This CDR3 region has 13 residues. Per germline, CDR1 MNHEY and CDR2 SVGAGI. This CDR3 is CATSGLAPYEQYF. CDR3 nucleotide sequence: TGTGCCACCTCTGGGCTAGCTCCCTACGAGCAGTACTTC.

The chain couples TRBV7-8 to TRBJ2-1; 9 bases line up with TRBD1. J was trimmed by 6 bases and V by 5 bases; bases with no gene match: 8. Looked up from germline, CDR1 is SGHVS and CDR2 is FQNEAQ. CDR3 length equals 15 residues. The CDR3 nucleotides are TGTGCCAGCAGCCCCCGACAGGGGGTCATCAATGAGCAGTTCTTC. As protein: CASSPRQGVINEQFF.

J is TRBJ2-5 and V is TRBV2, with 9 bases fitting TRBD2. V shed 4 bases and J 4 bases; nucleotides not matched to a gene: 4. Germline V lookup: CDR1 SNHLY, CDR2 FYNNEI. The CDR3 runs to 14 residues. CDR3 nucleotide sequence: TGTGCCAGCAGTGTAGAGCGGGGGGCAGAGACCCAGTACTTC. Protein: CASSVERGAETQYF.

The chain couples TRBV6-1 to TRBJ2-5; 9 nucleotides align to TRBD2. The CDR3 is 15 residues long. Germline CDR1 reads MNHNS; CDR2 reads SASEGT. The J segment lost 2 bases and the V segment lost 2 bases, leaving 3 bases of the junction unmatched. In DNA, the CDR3 is TGTGCCAGCAGTGAATCGGCGGGGGGGCAAGAGACCCAGTACTTC. Its protein is CASSESAGGQETQYF.

V usage is TRBV24-1 and J usage is TRBJ2-3, with D possibly TRBD2 on 7 matching bases. The V gene lost 9 bases and the J gene lost 2 bases, with 8 bases spanning the gap. This CDR3 has 12 residues. The V gene's germline CDR1 is KGHDR and CDR2 SFDVKD. The CDR3 loop is CATGGATDTQYF. DNA for the CDR3: TGTGCCACCGGGGGGGCCACAGATACGCAGTATTTT.

The chain is built from TRBV5-6 and TRBJ2-3; 13 bases align to TRBD2. This CDR3 contains 19 residues. The germline V gene has CDR1 SGHDT and CDR2 YYEEEE. Germline trimming cut 2 bases from V and 4 bases from J; bases unmatched to any gene: 13. The DNA of the CDR3 is TGTGCCAGCAGCTTTGGACTAGCGGGGGAGGCCCCCGCAGCAGATACGCAGTATTTT. Protein: CASSFGLAGEAPAADTQYF.

The chain has TRBV5-5 and TRBJ1-2; tentatively, D is TRBD1 (6 bases). The ends were cut back, 5 bases at V and 2 bases at J, with 13 bases in the middle. The CDR3 has 14 residues. The germline CDR1 and CDR2 sequences are SGHKS and YYEKEE (reference sequence). The CDR3 region has the DNA TGTGCCAGCAGGTTGATAGGGGGAAACTATGGCTACACCTTC. Translating gives CASRLIGGNYGYTF.

The chain uses TRBV2 and TRBJ2-7, with D tentatively TRBD2 (5 bases). CDR1 SNHLY and CDR2 FYNNEI come from the germline V gene. The CDR3 length is 14 residues. Trimming cost V 5 bases and J 3 bases, with 14 bases left between them. CDR3 loop: CASSNPESGYEQYF. The CDR3 DNA follows: TGTGCCAGCAGTAACCCTGAAAGCGGCTACGAGCAGTACTTC. The full variable domain, rest sourced from reference TRBV2 and TRBJ2-7, is EPEVTQTPSHQVTQMGQEVILRCVPISNHLYFYWYRQILGQKVEFLVSFYNNEISEKSEIFDDQFSVERPDGSNFTLKIRSTKLEDSAMYFCASSNPESGYEQYFGPGTRLTVT.

The chain joins TRBV10-3 to TRBJ1-2; D not certain. Germline V CDR1 and CDR2: ENHRY, SYGVKD. The CDR3 runs 15 residues. Trimming removed 0 bases at V and 8 bases at J, with 16 bases between. The CDR3 DNA reads as TGTGCCATCAGTGAGTCATTTAAGGAGGGAGAAGGCTACACCTTC. Its translation: CAISESFKEGEGYTF.

This clone has more than one count but fewer than ten. V gene TRBV2 combines with J gene TRBJ2-7; TRBD1 agrees at 8 bases. V lost 6 bases to trimming and J lost 6 bases; unmatched junction nucleotides: 7. CDR1 is SNHLY and CDR2 is FYNNEI in the germline V gene. The CDR3 spans 13 residues. CDR3 protein: CASRKTGVVEQYF. The CDR3 DNA follows: TGTGCCAGCAGGAAGACAGGGGTTGTCGAGCAGTACTTC.

The chain is built from TRBV27 and TRBJ1-6; 8 bases line up with TRBD1. The CDR3 length is 15 residues. V lost 4 bases and J lost 13; bases outside the gene matches: 12. Germline V gives CDR1 MNHEY, CDR2 SMNVEV (reference sequence). The CDR3 region is CASSSGTGARGPLHF. The CDR3 coding sequence is TGTGCCAGCAGTTCCGGGACAGGAGCCCGTGGGCCCCTCCACTTT.

Concerning this clone: Other nucleotide sequences from this sample produce the same CDR3. The gene calls are TRBV10-3 and TRBJ1-2; weak D call: TRBD1 (5 bases). V was shortened by 0 bases and J by 4 bases, with 9 bases between the two germline ends. Germline V gives CDR1 ENHRY, CDR2 SYGVKD. The CDR3 runs 14 residues. The CDR3 nucleotides are TGTGCCATCAGTGAGTCTGGGCAGGGCTATGGCTACACCTTC. Translation: CAISESGQGYGYTF.

The chain combines TRBV19 with TRBJ1-2; 7 bases map to TRBD1. Germline assignment: CDR1 LNHDA and CDR2 SQIVND (reference sequence). CDR3 length: 15 amino acids. This CDR3 is CATGDSALTNYGYTF. The DNA for the CDR3 is TGTGCTACCGGGGACAGTGCCCTAACGAACTATGGCTACACCTTC.

The chain joins TRBV20-1 to TRBJ1-2; 9 positions agree with TRBD1. Germline assignment: CDR1 DFQATT and CDR2 SNEGSKA (reference sequence). The CDR3 is made up of 13 amino acids. The junction had 7 bases not matched to a gene; V was cut back by 3 bases and J by 8 bases. The CDR3 bases are TGCAGTGCTAGTAAGGGACAGGGTGGCGGCTACACCTTC. This gives the protein CSASKGQGGGYTF.

The chain recombines TRBV3-1 (or the pseudogene TRBV3-2) with TRBJ2-1; 12 bases align to TRBD2. Germline V gives CDR1 LGHDT, CDR2 YNNKEL (reference sequence). The CDR3 is made up of 15 amino acids. V was pared by 1 base and J by 9 bases, with 4 bases of the junction left unmatched. CDR3 nucleotides: TGTGCCAGCAGCCAAGGGCTAGCGGGGGGGTTTGAGCAGTTCTTC. It yields the protein CASSQGLAGGFEQFF.

The rearrangement uses TRBV6-5 and TRBJ1-5, with D possibly matching TRBD1 (5 bases). The CDR3 runs to 14 residues. The ends were cut back, 11 bases at V and 4 bases at J, with 18 bases in the middle. The V gene's germline CDR1 is MNHEY and CDR2 SVGAGI. For the CDR3, the DNA is TGTGCCGTTGCTCCCCCCGGGGGGAATCAGCCCCAGCATTTT. It is translated as CAVAPPGGNQPQHF.

This chain links TRBV10-3 with TRBJ1-1; 8 bases fit TRBD1. The CDR3 covers 15 residues. CDR1 is ENHRY and CDR2 is SYGVKD in the germline V gene. V lost 3 bases, J lost 0 bases, and 3 bases stayed unmatched. The CDR3 DNA follows: TGTGCCATCAGTGATACAGGGGGTTTGAACACTGAAGCTTTCTTT. Amino acids: CAISDTGGLNTEAFF.

J is TRBJ2-7 and V is TRBV9; 10 bases are shared with TRBD2. Germline V lookup: CDR1 SGDLS, CDR2 YYNGEE. Losses at the gene ends were 4 bases for V and 0 bases for J; bases not matched to a gene: 1. The length of the CDR3 is 14 residues. The CDR3 coding sequence is TGTGCCAGCAGCATAGCGGGGGGCTCCTACGAGCAGTACTTC. Its protein is CASSIAGGSYEQYF.

V usage is TRBV5-6 and J usage is TRBJ2-7; tentatively, D is TRBD2 (6 bases). Germline loops: CDR1 SGHDT, CDR2 YYEEEE. The CDR3 runs to 15 residues. V shed 0 bases and J shed 0 bases, with 10 bases lying between them. The CDR3 sequence: CASSLGGGGSYEQYF. The CDR3 DNA follows: TGTGCCAGCAGCTTGGGTGGGGGAGGCTCCTACGAGCAGTACTTC. Full variable domain (missing parts from reference TRBV5-6 and TRBJ2-7): DAGVTQSPTHLIKTRGQQVTLRCSPKSGHDTVSWYQQALGQGPQFIFQYYEEEERQRGNFPDRFSGHQFPNYSSELNVNALLLGDSALYLCASSLGGGGSYEQYFGPGTRLTVT.

The sample holds one count of this clone. This chain joins TRBV7-2 and TRBJ2-7; 7 nucleotides agree with TRBD1. CDR1 and CDR2 from the germline V gene are SGHTA and FQGNSA. The CDR3 has 14 amino acids. The V segment lost 5 bases and the J segment 1 base; nucleotides outside the gene matches: 5. The CDR3 DNA reads as TGTGCCAGCAGCCTGGACAGGCCATCCTACGAGCAGTACTTC. It is translated as CASSLDRPSYEQYF.

The rearrangement links TRBV9 to TRBJ2-7, with 9 bases lining up with TRBD2. The CDR3 is 17 amino acids. Germline CDR1 reads SGDLS; CDR2 reads YYNGEE. Germline trimming cut 4 bases from V and 5 bases from J; bases unmatched to any gene: 16. This CDR3 reads CASSRRGWTSAGDEQYF. The CDR3 DNA follows: TGTGCCAGCAGCCGCCGTGGATGGACTAGCGCTGGGGACGAGCAGTACTTC. The variable domain in full, with the rest retrieved from reference TRBV9 and TRBJ2-7, is DSGVTQTPKHLITATGQRVTLRCSPRSGDLSVYWYQQSLDQGLQFLIQYYNGEERAKGNILERFSAQQFPDLHSELNLSSLELGDSALYFCASSRRGWTSAGDEQYFGPGTRLTVT.

The rearrangement joins TRBV27 to TRBJ1-1; 9 bases fit TRBD1. Germline-derived CDR1 and CDR2 are MNHEY and SMNVEV (reference sequence). This CDR3 contains 14 residues. V trimming: 4 bases; J trimming: 4 bases; junction bases outside the gene matches: 4. In DNA, the CDR3 is TGTGCCAGCAGTTCAACAGGGGGCGGCACTGAAGCTTTCTTT. Translating it yields CASSSTGGGTEAFF.